Shown below are 31 T cell receptor beta chains from a single sample sequenced in a study of blood T cell repertoires in COVID-19. Clones were read by immunoSEQ multiplex PCR, and TCRdb kept only the in-frame ones, dropping some. There are 130,000 to 150,000 clones in the sample; roughly 88% occur only once, and 8% lies in the top ten. Sequencing was carried out using peripheral blood. These TCRs come from a woman aged 55-70 years with COVID-19, enrolled during active disease.

V gene TRBV10-1 combines with J gene TRBJ1-6, with TRBD1 matching over 10 bases. The germline V gene has CDR1 WNHNN and CDR2 SYGVQD (reference sequence). V dropped 8 bases and J dropped 10; count of bases not matched to a gene: 2. This CDR3 is built from 12 residues. The CDR3: CASGQGESPLHF. DNA for the CDR3: TGCGCCAGCGGACAGGGGGAATCACCCCTCCACTTT.

The V gene is TRBV24-1, the J gene TRBJ1-3; D uncertain. The CDR3 is made up of 15 amino acids. From germline, CDR1 is KGHDR and CDR2 SFDVKD. V was cut by 12 bases and J by 2 bases, with 19 bases left in between. In nucleotides, the CDR3 is TGTGCCCTAATTAATCCAAGGAGCGCTGGAAACACCATATATTTT. Its translation: CALINPRSAGNTIYF.

This chain's CDR3 is CASSYTSTGHGYTF. The CDR3 nucleotides read TGTGCCAGCAGTTACACCTCAACAGGGCACGGCTACACCTTC. This rearrangement joins TRBV27 to TRBJ1-2; D perhaps matches TRBD1 (6 bases). Germline CDR1 MNHEY, CDR2 SMNVEV (reference sequence). Trimming stripped 4 bases from V and 8 bases from J, with 17 bases between. The length of the CDR3 is 14 residues.

The rearrangement uses TRBV2 and TRBJ2-6, with 7 bases aligning to TRBD1. The CDR3 is 15 amino acids. Germline loops: CDR1 SNHLY, CDR2 FYNNEI. After removal of 6 bases from V and 4 bases from J, the junction contained 6 bases not matched to a gene. The CDR3 spells CASRADRAGANVLTF. CDR3 nucleotides: TGTGCCAGCAGAGCCGACAGGGCCGGGGCCAACGTCCTGACTTTC.

The genes are TRBV4-3 and TRBJ2-2, with a possible D match to TRBD2 (5 bases). The CDR3 contains 17 residues. V lost 0 bases and J lost 6, with 17 bases in between. Germline-derived CDR1 and CDR2 are LGHNA and YSLEER. The chain's CDR3 is CASSQDSPPGVAGELFF. CDR3 nucleotide sequence: TGCGCCAGCAGCCAAGACTCCCCTCCCGGGGTCGCCGGGGAGCTGTTTTTT.

The chain links TRBV6-5 to TRBJ1-1; D gene unclear. Germline lookup yields CDR1 MNHEY and CDR2 SVGAGI. CDR3 length: 13 residues. V lost 6 bases to trimming and J lost 0 bases, with 8 bases between them. The CDR3 loop is CASRNTLNTEAFF. The CDR3 DNA reads TGTGCCAGCAGAAACACCCTGAACACTGAAGCTTTCTTT.

The table lists this clone with a count of one. The gene calls are TRBV4-1 and TRBJ1-5; 8 nucleotides agree with TRBD1. Trimming at V came to 4 bases and at J to 6 bases, leaving 11 bases not matched to a gene. CDR1 is MGHRA and CDR2 is YSYEKL in the germline V gene. This CDR3 is built from 16 residues. This CDR3 is CASSLRTGTVSQPQHF. CDR3 sequence (DNA): TGCGCCAGCAGCCTTCGGACAGGGACCGTTAGTCAGCCCCAGCATTTT.

V is TRBV11-2 and J is TRBJ1-1; D not resolved. CDR3 length equals 14 residues. Trimming shortened V by 1 base and J by 1 base, and 7 bases separated the two germline ends. The germline V gene encodes CDR1 SGHAT and CDR2 FQNNGV. The CDR3 here is CASSLVTGNTEAFF. DNA of the CDR3: TGTGCCAGCAGCTTAGTCACGGGGAACACTGAAGCTTTCTTT.

The rearrangement links TRBV6-5 to TRBJ1-2; no clear D gene. Germline-derived CDR1 and CDR2 are MNHEY and SVGAGI. The CDR3 extends over 13 amino acids. The V end was cut by 2 bases, the J end by 1 base, with 5 bases between. The CDR3, as DNA: TGTGCCAGCAGTTACGGACTTAACTATGGCTACACCTTC. Translating it yields CASSYGLNYGYTF.

The CDR3 loop is CAISDQDRSSYEQYF. CDR3 in DNA: TGTGCCATCAGTGATCAGGACAGGAGTTCCTACGAGCAGTACTTC. The V gene is TRBV10-3, the J gene TRBJ2-7; 7 bases align to TRBD1. With 3 bases clipped from V and 1 base from J, the junction kept 6 bases outside the gene matches. Germline loops: CDR1 ENHRY, CDR2 SYGVKD. This CDR3 region has 15 residues.

The sample holds a few counts of this clone. A junction boundary mismatches the germline segment, possibly from a read error. The rearrangement joins TRBV7-7 to TRBJ2-1, with 10 bases matching TRBD2. Germline assignment: CDR1 SSHAT and CDR2 FNYEAQ (reference sequence). The length of the CDR3 is 18 residues. The CDR3 reads CASSLARTVAGGYNEQFF. The CDR3 DNA sequence: TGTGCTAGCAGCTTAGCGAGGACTGTAGCGGGGGGTTACAATGAGCAGTTCTTC.

The chain combines TRBV6-5 with TRBJ2-1; 12 nucleotides match TRBD1. CDR3 size: 15 residues. Germline CDR1 MNHEY, CDR2 SVGAGI. With V trimmed by 8 bases and J by 8 bases, 10 bases remained unmatched. The CDR3 reads CASGNAGQGADEQFF. CDR3 DNA sequence: TGTGCCAGCGGCAATGCGGGACAGGGGGCGGATGAGCAGTTCTTC.

The chain employs TRBV27 and TRBJ2-7, with 9 bases lining up with TRBD1. This CDR3 is 16 amino acids long. Germline V gene data show CDR1 as MNHEY and CDR2 as SMNVEV (reference sequence). J gave up 4 bases and V 7 bases, and 14 bases lay outside the gene matches. CDR3 nucleotide sequence: TGTGCCAGCACCAAATCGAGGAAGGGACAGGGATACGAGCAGTACTTC. As protein: CASTKSRKGQGYEQYF.

The chain joins TRBV24-1 to TRBJ2-5; 7 nucleotides match TRBD2. The ends lost 3 bases at V and 1 base at J; junction bases unmatched: 13. The CDR3 totals 18 residues. Germline assignment: CDR1 KGHDR and CDR2 SFDVKD. CDR3 in DNA: TGTGCCACCAGTGATCGAAAAAGGGTGGGGGGGGTCCAAGAGACCCAGTACTTC. This gives the protein CATSDRKRVGGVQETQYF.

The chain carries TRBV12-3 or TRBV12-4 and TRBJ2-1, with TRBD1 matching over 8 bases. After removal of 6 bases from V and 15 bases from J, the junction contained 7 bases not matched to a gene. The CDR3 consists of 11 residues. CDR3 in DNA: TGTGCCAGCAGCCCCGGACAGGGCTGGTTCTTC. Translation gives CASSPGQGWFF.

The chain uses TRBV3-1 (or the pseudogene TRBV3-2) and TRBJ1-4, with D maybe TRBD1 (5 bases). Germline-derived CDR1 and CDR2 are LGHDT and YNNKEL (reference sequence). The CDR3 runs 15 residues. Trimming shortened V by 11 bases and J by 7 bases, and 23 bases separated the two germline ends. The CDR3 reads CAGGKGGTVIEKLFF. The CDR3 DNA is TGTGCCGGTGGAAAGGGAGGGACCGTTATTGAAAAACTGTTTTTT.

The chain combines TRBV6-5 with TRBJ2-5, with D tentatively TRBD2 (6 bases). The germline V and J ends were trimmed by 11 bases and 4 bases, with 14 bases remaining between them. Germline V gene lookup returns CDR1 MNHEY and CDR2 SVGAGI. The CDR3 runs to 12 residues. CDR3 residues: CAAGWVGETQYF. The CDR3 DNA is TGTGCCGCGGGGTGGGTCGGAGAGACCCAGTACTTC.

CDR3 nucleotides: TGTGCCTGGAGTGGGATAGCGGGGGCGATCAATGAGCAGTTCTTC. It codes for CAWSGIAGAINEQFF. The rearrangement uses TRBV30 and TRBJ2-1, with 9 bases that match TRBD2. Germline CDR1 reads GTSNPN; CDR2 reads SVGIG (reference sequence). This CDR3 comprises 15 residues. Trimming took 1 base from V and 6 from J; bases not matched to a gene: 7.

The chain carries TRBV29-1 and TRBJ1-2; 8 bases line up with TRBD1. This CDR3 is 12 amino acids long. CDR1 and CDR2 (germline): SQVTM, ANQGSEA. After removal of 1 base from V and 8 bases from J, the junction contained 3 bases not matched to a gene. The CDR3: CSVEGQGSGYTF. The CDR3 nucleotides read TGCAGCGTTGAAGGACAGGGGTCCGGCTACACCTTC.

The chain is built from TRBV10-3 and TRBJ2-7; D is ambiguous. In germline, CDR1 is ENHRY, CDR2 SYGVKD. Trimming left V 2 bases short and J 0 bases short, with 5 bases between. The CDR3 covers 13 residues. This CDR3 is CAISEESSYEQYF. The CDR3 DNA reads as TGTGCCATCAGTGAGGAGAGCTCCTACGAGCAGTACTTC.

As DNA, the CDR3 is TGTGCCAGCAAGACTAGCGGGGCGGAGACCCAGTACTTC. Translation gives CASKTSGAETQYF. V is TRBV25-1 and J is TRBJ2-5, with 11 positions matching TRBD2. The CDR3 loop spans 13 amino acids. Germline lookup yields CDR1 MGHDK and CDR2 SYGVNS. V was pared by 7 bases and J by 5 bases, with 3 bases of the junction left unmatched.

The chain couples TRBV7-3 to TRBJ2-3; 7 bases agree with TRBD1. The V segment lost 5 bases and the J segment 6 bases; nucleotides outside the gene matches: 8. The CDR3 length is 14 residues. Germline values: CDR1 SGHTA, CDR2 FQGTGA. CDR3 DNA: TGTGCCAGCAGCGTAGGGACAGCGAGGGATACGCAGTATTTT. This sequence encodes CASSVGTARDTQYF. Supplemented by reference TRBV7-3 and TRBJ2-3, the full variable domain reads GAGVSQTPSNKVTEKGKYVELRCDPISGHTALYWYRQSLGQGPEFLIYFQGTGAADDSGLPNDRFFAVRPEGSVSTLKIQRTERGDSAVYLCASSVGTARDTQYFGPGTRLTVL.

Only a few counts were recorded for this clone. The DNA for the CDR3 is TGTGCCAGCAGCCCCGGCGGGGGTGGCGACTATGGCTACACCTTC. Translated: CASSPGGGGDYGYTF. The chain combines TRBV7-3 with TRBJ1-2, with D perhaps TRBD1 (5 bases). CDR1 is SGHTA, CDR2 FQGTGA, per germline. Trimming removed 5 bases at V and 3 bases at J, with 16 bases between. The CDR3 extends over 15 amino acids. Combining the CDR3 with reference TRBV7-3 and TRBJ1-2 gives the whole variable domain GAGVSQTPSNKVTEKGKYVELRCDPISGHTALYWYRQSLGQGPEFLIYFQGTGAADDSGLPNDRFFAVRPEGSVSTLKIQRTERGDSAVYLCASSPGGGGDYGYTFGSGTRLTVV.

The rearrangement links TRBV4-1 to TRBJ1-3, with 11 bases aligning to TRBD1. V was pared by 1 base and J by 0 bases, with 2 bases of the junction left unmatched. CDR1 and CDR2 from the germline V gene are MGHRA and YSYEKL. The CDR3 length is 17 residues. The CDR3 reads CASSQGGTGGSGNTIYF. The CDR3 DNA sequence: TGCGCCAGCAGCCAAGGAGGGACAGGGGGCTCTGGAAACACCATATATTTT.

The chain links TRBV29-1 to TRBJ1-5, with 10 bases identical to TRBD1. With 6 bases clipped from V and 5 bases from J, the junction kept 10 bases outside the gene matches. The CDR3 loop spans 15 amino acids. Germline V gene sequence: CDR1 SQVTM, CDR2 ANQGSEA. The CDR3, as DNA: TGCAGCGTCTCCGCCGGGACAGGGGCCGATCAGCCCCAGCATTTT. This sequence encodes CSVSAGTGADQPQHF.

Turning to this clone: At one end the junction does not follow the germline gene, possibly because of a read error. This rearrangement joins TRBV7-7 to TRBJ2-1; TRBD2 aligns across 11 bases. Per germline, CDR1 SSHAT and CDR2 FNYEAQ (reference sequence). The CDR3 extends over 16 amino acids. The CDR3 sequence is CASSLELAGGPNEQFF. The CDR3 nucleotides are TGTGCTAGCAGCTTAGAATTAGCGGGGGGGCCGAATGAGCAGTTCTTC.

The chain employs TRBV7-2 and TRBJ2-5, with TRBD2 matching over 10 bases. This CDR3 comprises 18 residues. J was trimmed by 2 bases and V by 5 bases; bases with no gene match: 14. The germline CDR1 and CDR2 sequences are SGHTA and FQGNSA. The CDR3 is CASSARRVAGGRQETQYF. The CDR3 bases are TGTGCCAGCAGCGCAAGAAGGGTAGCGGGGGGCAGACAAGAGACCCAGTACTTC.

This chain links TRBV6-1 with TRBJ2-5, with D possibly TRBD2 on 6 matching bases. CDR3 length: 15 amino acids. Germline CDR1 MNHNS, CDR2 SASEGT. Trimming pared 3 bases from V and 7 bases from J, leaving 18 bases between. The CDR3 is CASSERDSTGGTQYF. CDR3 nucleotide sequence: TGTGCCAGCAGTGAGCGGGACTCAACAGGAGGGACCCAGTACTTC.

The J gene is TRBJ2-7, the V gene TRBV7-6; 8 bases match TRBD2. This CDR3 comprises 17 residues. Germline V gives CDR1 SGHVS, CDR2 FNYEAQ. V was clipped by 5 bases and J by 6 bases; unmatched bases: 18. The CDR3 nucleotides are TGTGCCAGCAGCACATCGGGGGGGACGCGCTACCAGGGCGAGCAGTACTTC. Amino acids: CASSTSGGTRYQGEQYF.

The chain recombines TRBV6-6 with TRBJ2-7; D is unresolved. Trimming removed 5 bases at V and 2 bases at J, with 10 bases between. CDR1 is MNHNY, CDR2 SVGAGI, per germline (reference sequence). CDR3 length: 13 amino acids. DNA of the CDR3: TGTGCCAGCAGTCGATCGGCGGCCTACGAGCAGTACTTC. Its translation: CASSRSAAYEQYF.

The chain carries TRBV7-2 and TRBJ2-1; D unresolved. The germline V and J ends were trimmed by 4 bases and 4 bases, with 17 bases remaining between them. Germline assignment: CDR1 SGHTA and CDR2 FQGNSA. CDR3 length: 16 residues. The CDR3 nucleotides are TGTGCCAGCAGCTACTCCTTAAGCCTAACGTACAATGAGCAGTTCTTC. Translation gives CASSYSLSLTYNEQFF. The whole variable domain, remainder taken from reference TRBV7-2 and TRBJ2-1, is GAGVSQSPSNKVTEKGKDVELRCDPISGHTALYWYRQSLGQGLEFLIYFQGNSAPDKSGLPSDRFSAERTGGSVSTLTIQRTQQEDSAVYLCASSYSLSLTYNEQFFGPGTRLTVL.